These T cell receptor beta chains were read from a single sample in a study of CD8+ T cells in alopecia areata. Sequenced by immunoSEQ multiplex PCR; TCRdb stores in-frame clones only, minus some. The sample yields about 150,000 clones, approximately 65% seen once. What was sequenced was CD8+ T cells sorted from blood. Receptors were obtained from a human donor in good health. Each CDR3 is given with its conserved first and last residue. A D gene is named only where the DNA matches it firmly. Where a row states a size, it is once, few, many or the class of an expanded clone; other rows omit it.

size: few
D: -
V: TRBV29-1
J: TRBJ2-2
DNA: TGCAGCGCAGTAGGCACCGGGGAGCTGTTTTTT
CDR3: CSAVGTGELFF

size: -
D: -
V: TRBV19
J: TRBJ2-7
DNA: TGTGCCAGTAGTGCGGGACCCGCCTACGAGCAGTACTTC
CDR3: CASSAGPAYEQYF

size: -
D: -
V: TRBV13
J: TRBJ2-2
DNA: TGTGCCAGCAGCCCCAGGTCGGGCACCGGGGAGCTGTTTTTT
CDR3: CASSPRSGTGELFF

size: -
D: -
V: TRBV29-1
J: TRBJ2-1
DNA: TGCAGCGTTGGCCAGAACAATGAGCAGTTCTTC
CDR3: CSVGQNNEQFF

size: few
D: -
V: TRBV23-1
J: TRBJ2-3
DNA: TGCGCCAGCAGTCTCCGTCGGGGATCGGGCACAGATACGCAGTATTTT
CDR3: CASSLRRGSGTDTQYF

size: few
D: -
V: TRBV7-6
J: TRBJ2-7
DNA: TGTGCCAGCAGCTTAGCGACTAGTAACGAGCAGTACTTC
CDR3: CASSLATSNEQYF

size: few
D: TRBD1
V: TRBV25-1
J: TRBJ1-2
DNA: TGTGCCAGCAGTGGGACAGGGGGCTGGGGCTACACCTTC
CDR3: CASSGTGGWGYTF

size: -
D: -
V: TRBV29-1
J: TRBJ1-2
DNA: TGCAGCGTCGTAGGAGGGGATAACTATGGCTACACCTTC
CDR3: CSVVGGDNYGYTF

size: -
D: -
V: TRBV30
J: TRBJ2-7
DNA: TGTGCCTGGTCACAGTGGGCAGGGTACGAGCAGTACTTC
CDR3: CAWSQWAGYEQYF

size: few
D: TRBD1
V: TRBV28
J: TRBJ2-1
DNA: TGTGCCAGCAGCCAACAACAAACAGGGGATCGGCAGTTCTTC
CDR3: CASSQQQTGDRQFF

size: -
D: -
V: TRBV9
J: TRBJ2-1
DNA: TGTGCCAGCAGCGTAGCAGACCAGATTAATGAGCAGTTCTTC
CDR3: CASSVADQINEQFF

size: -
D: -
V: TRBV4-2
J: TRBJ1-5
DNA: TGTGCCAGCAGCCAAGAGGGGAGTCTAGCCCAGCCCCAGCATTTT
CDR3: CASSQEGSLAQPQHF

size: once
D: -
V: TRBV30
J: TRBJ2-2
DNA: TGTGCCTGGAGTGTGGGTGCCACCGGGGAGCTGTTTTTT
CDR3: CAWSVGATGELFF

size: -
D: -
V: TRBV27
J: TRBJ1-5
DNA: TGTGCCAGCAGTTTATCCCCCGCTCAGCCCCAGCATTTT
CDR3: CASSLSPAQPQHF

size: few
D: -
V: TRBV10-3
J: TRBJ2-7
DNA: TGTGCCATCAGTGAGTCGGACAGCTCCTACGAGCAGTACTTC
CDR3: CAISESDSSYEQYF

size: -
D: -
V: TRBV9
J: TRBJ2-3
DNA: TGTGCCAGCAGCGTAGAGGCAGTCAGCACAGATACGCAGTATTTT
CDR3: CASSVEAVSTDTQYF

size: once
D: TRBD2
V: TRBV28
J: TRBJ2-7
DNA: TGTGCCAGCAGTCCAAGGACTAGCGGGAGGGCCCGGACGGGCGAGCAGTACTTC
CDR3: CASSPRTSGRARTGEQYF

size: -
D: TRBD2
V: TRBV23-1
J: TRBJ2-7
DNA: TGCGCCAGCATCCGGACTAGCGGGGGCTCCTACGAGCAGTACTTC
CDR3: CASIRTSGGSYEQYF

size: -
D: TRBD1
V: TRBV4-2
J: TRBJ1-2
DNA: TGTGCCAGCAGCCAAGGGTGGGACAGCACTAGAGATGGCTACACCTTC
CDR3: CASSQGWDSTRDGYTF

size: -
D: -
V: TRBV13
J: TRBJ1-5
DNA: TGTGCCAGCAGCTTAAACGGGAATCAGCCCCAGCATTTT
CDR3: CASSLNGNQPQHF